The next 9 T cell receptor beta chains were all read from a single sample in a study of cytomegalovirus exposure and HLA in healthy donors. The PCR was carried out with 60 Vbeta primers and 13 Jbeta primers. Generated by immunoSEQ multiplex PCR, the TCRdb table keeps only in-frame clones and is missing some. The repertoire holds over 75,000 clones, roughly 67% seen once, with roughly 2.5% in the top ten. Sequencing used PBMCs. These receptors came from a human donor in good health.

The chain couples TRBV5-1 to TRBJ2-3, with TRBD2 matching 9 bases. Looked up from germline, CDR1 is SGHRS and CDR2 is YFSETQ. Trimming removed 5 bases from V and 6 bases from J; junction bases left unmatched: 22. The CDR3 consists of 19 residues. This CDR3 is CASSFRAGIAGARSDTQYF. For the CDR3, the DNA is TGCGCCAGCAGTTTCCGGGCGGGAATAGCGGGGGCCAGGTCTGATACGCAGTATTTT.

The rearrangement joins TRBV6-5 to TRBJ2-5, with 7 bases lining up with TRBD2. The CDR3 length is 15 residues. V lost 0 bases and J lost 3; bases outside the gene matches: 4. Germline lookup yields CDR1 MNHEY and CDR2 SVGAGI. CDR3 region: CASSYSSGGEETQYF. The DNA of the CDR3 is TGTGCCAGCAGTTACTCGAGTGGGGGGGAAGAGACCCAGTACTTC.

The chain has TRBV4-3 and TRBJ2-7; D remains ambiguous. Germline CDR1 and CDR2: LGHNA and YSLEER. The V end lost 1 base, the J end lost 1 base, and 8 bases lay between the germline ends. There are 14 residues in the CDR3. CDR3 sequence: CASSQVSLSYEQYF. In nucleotides, the CDR3 is TGCGCCAGCAGCCAAGTATCCCTGTCCTACGAGCAGTACTTC.

This clone was observed a few times. The V gene is TRBV5-4, the J gene TRBJ2-7; a weak D match, TRBD2 (6 bases). Trimming took 3 bases from V and 1 from J, leaving 8 bases between them. CDR3 length equals 13 residues. Germline CDR1 SGHNT, CDR2 YYREEE (reference sequence). The DNA for the CDR3 is TGTGCCAGCAGCTCGCGGGATTCCTACGAGCAGTACTTC. Encoded protein: CASSSRDSYEQYF.

This clone was detected a few times. This rearrangement joins TRBV11-3 to TRBJ1-6; D unclear. Germline V gives CDR1 SGHNT, CDR2 YENEEA. The V gene lost 4 bases and the J gene lost 7 bases, with 14 bases spanning the gap. The CDR3 is made up of 15 amino acids. The CDR3 nucleotides read TGTGCCAGCAGCTCTGAGGCTCTAAAAAATTCACCCCTCCACTTT. Translation gives CASSSEALKNSPLHF.

V usage is TRBV5-1 and J usage is TRBJ2-3, with a tentative D call TRBD1 (6 bases). The CDR3 runs 13 residues. V was trimmed by 1 base and J by 4 bases, leaving 7 bases between them. The germline V gene encodes CDR1 SGHRS and CDR2 YFSETQ. DNA of the CDR3: TGCGCCAGCAGCTTGTACAGGGCAGATACGCAGTATTTT. Its protein product is CASSLYRADTQYF.

The chain joins TRBV18 to TRBJ2-7, with a tentative D call TRBD2 (6 bases). This CDR3 spans 15 amino acids. The V gene lost 3 bases and the J gene lost 2 bases, with 14 bases spanning the gap. Germline lookup yields CDR1 KGHSH and CDR2 LQKENI. The CDR3 region is CASSPVAVNTYEQYF. CDR3 DNA sequence: TGTGCCAGCTCACCTGTAGCGGTGAACACCTACGAGCAGTACTTC.

The chain couples TRBV10-3 to TRBJ1-2; D possibly corresponds to TRBD1 (5 bases). The CDR3 sequence is 12 residues long. V lost 6 bases and J lost 3, with 8 bases in between. From germline, CDR1 is ENHRY and CDR2 SYGVKD. The DNA of the CDR3 is TGTGCCATCAGGGGCAGGGACTATGGCTACACCTTC. This encodes CAIRGRDYGYTF.

The chain combines TRBV6-6 with TRBJ1-6, with D perhaps matching TRBD1 (6 bases). This CDR3 comprises 13 residues. V dropped 5 bases and J dropped 7 bases, with 9 bases sitting between them. Germline CDR1 is MNHNY and CDR2 is SVGAGI (reference sequence). In nucleotides, the CDR3 is TGTGCCAGCAGTCCCACAGGGAATTCACCCCTCCACTTT. The encoded protein is CASSPTGNSPLHF.